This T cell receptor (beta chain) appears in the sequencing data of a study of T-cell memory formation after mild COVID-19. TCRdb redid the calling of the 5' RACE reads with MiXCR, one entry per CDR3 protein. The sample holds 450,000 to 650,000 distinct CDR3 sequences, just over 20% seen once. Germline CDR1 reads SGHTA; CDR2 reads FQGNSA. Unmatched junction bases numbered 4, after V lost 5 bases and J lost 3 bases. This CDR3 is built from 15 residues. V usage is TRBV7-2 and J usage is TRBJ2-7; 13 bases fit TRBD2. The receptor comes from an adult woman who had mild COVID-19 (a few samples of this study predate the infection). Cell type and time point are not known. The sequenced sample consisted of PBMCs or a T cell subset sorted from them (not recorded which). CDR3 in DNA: TGTGCCAGCAGCCCTGGGACTAGCGGGGACTACGAGCAGTACTTC. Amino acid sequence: CASSPGTSGDYEQYF. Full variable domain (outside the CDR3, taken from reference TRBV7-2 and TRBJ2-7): GAGVSQSPSNKVTEKGKDVELRCDPISGHTALYWYRQSLGQGLEFLIYFQGNSAPDKSGLPSDRFSAERTGGSVSTLTIQRTQQEDSAVYLCASSPGTSGDYEQYFGPGTRLTVT.